This record concerns one T cell receptor beta chain sequence. The sample is drawn from a study of monozygotic twins with inflammatory bowel disease. CDR3 size: 15 residues. Eight distinct reactions (per sample) were used to make the cDNA. UMIs bearing a 6-nucleotide sample barcode were added through template switching. Each CDR3 protein gets one entry in TCRdb, which reprocessed the 5' RACE reads and gives no DNA. The sample totals roughly 300,000 distinct CDR3 sequences. The source of this sequence is a human donor with ulcerative colitis or Crohn's disease, or a healthy co-twin of an affected twin (not recorded which). The J gene is TRBJ2-1, the V gene TRBV12-3 or TRBV12-4; absent DNA, TCRdb's TRBD1 call cannot be checked. Sequenced input: blood. CDR3 sequence reads: CASSPPVGGYNEQFF.